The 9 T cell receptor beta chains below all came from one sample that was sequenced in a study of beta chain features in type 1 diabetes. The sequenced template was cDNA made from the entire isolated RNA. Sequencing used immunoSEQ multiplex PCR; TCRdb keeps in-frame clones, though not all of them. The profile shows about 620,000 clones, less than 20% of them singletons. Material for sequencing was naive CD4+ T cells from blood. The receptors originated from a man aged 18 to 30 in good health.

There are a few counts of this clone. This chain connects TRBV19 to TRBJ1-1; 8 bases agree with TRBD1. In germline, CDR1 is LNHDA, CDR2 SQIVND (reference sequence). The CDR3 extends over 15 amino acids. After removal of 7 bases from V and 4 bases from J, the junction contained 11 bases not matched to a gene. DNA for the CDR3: TGTGCCAGTACCGATCCAGGGGGCGGTGGCACTGAAGCTTTCTTT. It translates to CASTDPGGGGTEAFF.

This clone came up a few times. This CDR3 reads CASRRGGRETQYF. CDR3 nucleotide sequence: TGTGCCAGCCGCCGGGGGGGGCGGGAGACCCAGTACTTC. The chain carries TRBV28 and TRBJ2-5; the match to TRBD2 covers 8 bases. CDR3 length equals 13 residues. Germline CDR1 and CDR2: MDHEN and SYDVKM. Trimming took 8 bases from V and 5 from J; bases not matched to a gene: 7. The entire variable domain, with the rest obtained from reference TRBV28 and TRBJ2-5, is as follows: DVKVTQSSRYLVKRTGEKVFLECVQDMDHENMFWYRQDPGLGLRLIYFSYDVKMKEKGDIPEGYSVSREKKERFSLILESASTNQTSMYLCASRRGGRETQYFGPGTRLLVL.

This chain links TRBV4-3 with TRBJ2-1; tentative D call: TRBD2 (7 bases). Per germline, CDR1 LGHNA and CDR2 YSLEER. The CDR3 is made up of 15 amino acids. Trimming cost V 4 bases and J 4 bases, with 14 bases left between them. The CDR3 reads CASSPLAGAYNEQFF. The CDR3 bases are TGCGCCAGCAGCCCCCTGGCGGGGGCTTACAATGAGCAGTTCTTC.

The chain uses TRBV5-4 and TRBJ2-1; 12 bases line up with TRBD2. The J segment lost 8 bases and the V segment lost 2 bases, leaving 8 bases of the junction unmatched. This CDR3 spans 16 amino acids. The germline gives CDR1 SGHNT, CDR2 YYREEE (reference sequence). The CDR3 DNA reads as TGTGCCAGCAGCTTCGGACTAGCGGGACCTTCGGATGAGCAGTTCTTC. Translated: CASSFGLAGPSDEQFF.

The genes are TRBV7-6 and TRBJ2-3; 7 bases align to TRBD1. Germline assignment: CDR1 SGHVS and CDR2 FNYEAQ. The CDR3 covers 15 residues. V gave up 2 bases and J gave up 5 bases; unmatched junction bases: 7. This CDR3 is CASSLTGERLDTQYF. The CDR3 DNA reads TGTGCCAGCAGCTTAACAGGGGAACGGTTAGATACGCAGTATTTT. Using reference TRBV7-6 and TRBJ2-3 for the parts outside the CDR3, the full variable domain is GAGVSQSPRYKVTKRGQDVALRCDPISGHVSLYWYRQALGQGPEFLTYFNYEAQQDKSGLPNDRFSAERPEGSISTLTIQRTEQRDSAMYRCASSLTGERLDTQYFGPGTRLTVL.

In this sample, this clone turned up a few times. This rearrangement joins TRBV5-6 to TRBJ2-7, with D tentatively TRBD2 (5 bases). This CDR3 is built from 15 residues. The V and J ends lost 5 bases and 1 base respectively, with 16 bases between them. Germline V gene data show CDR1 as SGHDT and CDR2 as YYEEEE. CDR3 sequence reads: CASSWRAGGSYEQYF. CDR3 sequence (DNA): TGTGCCAGCAGTTGGCGGGCAGGAGGATCCTACGAGCAGTACTTC.

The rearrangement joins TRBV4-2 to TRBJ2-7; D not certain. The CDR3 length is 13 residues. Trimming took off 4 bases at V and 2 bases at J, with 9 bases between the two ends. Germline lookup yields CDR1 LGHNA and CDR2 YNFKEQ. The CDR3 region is CASSRYQAYEQYF. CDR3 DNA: TGTGCCAGCAGCCGTTACCAGGCCTACGAGCAGTACTTC.

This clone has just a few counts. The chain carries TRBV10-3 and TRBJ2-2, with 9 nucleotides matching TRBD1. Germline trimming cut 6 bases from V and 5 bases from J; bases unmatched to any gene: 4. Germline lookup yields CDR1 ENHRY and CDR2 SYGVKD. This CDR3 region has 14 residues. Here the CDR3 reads CAIRGTGWTGELFF. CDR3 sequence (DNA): TGTGCCATCAGGGGGACAGGGTGGACCGGGGAGCTGTTTTTT.

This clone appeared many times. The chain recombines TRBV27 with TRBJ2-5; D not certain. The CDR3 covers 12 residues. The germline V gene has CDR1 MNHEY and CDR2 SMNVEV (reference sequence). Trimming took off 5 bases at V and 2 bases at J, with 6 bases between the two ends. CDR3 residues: CASSRPQETQYF. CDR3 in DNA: TGTGCCAGCAGTAGACCACAAGAGACCCAGTACTTC.